This TCR beta chain was identified in a study of shared clonotypes between healthy human individuals. Broader study findings: Several donors held around 5% of naive CD4 clonotypes in common.

As for this clone: Its specificity is unknown. This specimen includes other DNA sequences encoding the same CDR3.

Recent acute infections and vaccinations were absent in the healthy HIV-negative adult donors. As originally analysed: ImmunoSEQ gave junction-only sequences without quality scores, so filtering differed. Using immunoSEQ multiplex PCR, the repertoire was profiled, and TCRdb retains in-frame clones only, with some absent. V and J calls and clone size are given by that table; D and trimming were obtained from the DNA. The repertoire includes approximately 2,300,000 clones, around 93% of them detected once, and 0.3% to 0.4% sits in the top ten. Material for sequencing was naive CD4+ T cells from PBMCs. The subset: CD45RA+ positively selected. This TCR derives from a man between 18 and 29 years old in good health. Some clones in this sample may be carry-over from other donors' samples.

CDR3 sequence: CASSLAGGETQYF. The CDR3 bases are TGTGCCAGCAGCTTAGCGGGAGGAGAGACCCAGTACTTC. The gene calls are TRBV7-9 and TRBJ2-5, with D perhaps matching TRBD2 (6 bases). CDR3 size: 13 residues. Germline V gene sequence: CDR1 SEHNR, CDR2 FQNEAQ (reference sequence). V was clipped by 0 bases and J by 4 bases, with 6 bases between them.